The following is a TCR beta chain sequence with its context. Antigen: not known. This sample is part of a study of shared clonotypes between healthy human individuals. General observations from the study: Blood was the sole source, and tissue repertoires probably differ. The generation probabilities recorded for non-shared clonotypes fell below those of clonotypes shared by all four donors.

Sequencing used immunoSEQ multiplex PCR; TCRdb keeps in-frame clones, though not all of them. This table holds about 2.2 million clones, 90% to 95% found once. From germline, CDR1 is MGHRA and CDR2 YSYEKL. The germline V and J ends were trimmed by 3 bases and 11 bases, with 10 bases remaining between them. This CDR3 has 12 amino acids. Cells designated naive CD8 were CD45RO-negative and were positively selected for CCR7, with terminally differentiated effector memory CD45RA+ cells excluded. The rearrangement links TRBV4-1 to TRBJ1-4; D gene ambiguous. This receptor was obtained from a man aged 18 to 35 in good health. Some clones in this sample may be carry-over from other donors' samples. Sequenced sample: naive CD8+ T cells from PBMCs. The CDR3 sequence is CASSQEGAKLFF. CDR3 nucleotide sequence: TGCGCCAGCAGCCAGGAAGGAGCTAAACTGTTTTTT.